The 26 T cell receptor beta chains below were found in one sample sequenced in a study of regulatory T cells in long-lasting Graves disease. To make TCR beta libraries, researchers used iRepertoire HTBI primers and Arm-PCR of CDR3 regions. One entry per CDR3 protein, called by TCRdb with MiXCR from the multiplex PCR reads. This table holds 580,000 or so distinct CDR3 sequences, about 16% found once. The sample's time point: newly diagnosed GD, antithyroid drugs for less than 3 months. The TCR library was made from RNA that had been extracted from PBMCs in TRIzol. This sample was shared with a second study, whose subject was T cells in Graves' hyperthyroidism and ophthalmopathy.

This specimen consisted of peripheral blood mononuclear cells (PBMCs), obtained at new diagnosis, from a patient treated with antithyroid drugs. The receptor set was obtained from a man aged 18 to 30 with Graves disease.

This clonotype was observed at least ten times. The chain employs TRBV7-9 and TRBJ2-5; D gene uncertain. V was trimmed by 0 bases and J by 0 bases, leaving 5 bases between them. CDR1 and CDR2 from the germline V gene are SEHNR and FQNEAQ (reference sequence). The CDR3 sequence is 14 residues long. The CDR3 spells CASSLAWDQETQYF. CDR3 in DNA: TGTGCCAGCAGCTTAGCGTGGGACCAAGAGACCCAGTACTTC. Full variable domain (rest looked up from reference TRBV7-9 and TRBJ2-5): DTGVSQNPRHKITKRGQNVTFRCDPISEHNRLYWYRQTLGQGPEFLTYFQNEAQLEKSRLLSDRFSAERPKGSFSTLEIQRTEQGDSAMYLCASSLAWDQETQYFGPGTRLLVL.

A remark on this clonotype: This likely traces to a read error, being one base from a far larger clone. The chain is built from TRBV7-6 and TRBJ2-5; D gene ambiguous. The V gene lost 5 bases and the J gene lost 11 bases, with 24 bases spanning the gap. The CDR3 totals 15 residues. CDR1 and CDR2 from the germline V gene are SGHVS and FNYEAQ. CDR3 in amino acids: CASSPRVGWVNEQYF. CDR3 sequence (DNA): TGTGCCAGCAGCCCCCGAGTTGGTTGGGTCAATGAGCAGTACTTC.

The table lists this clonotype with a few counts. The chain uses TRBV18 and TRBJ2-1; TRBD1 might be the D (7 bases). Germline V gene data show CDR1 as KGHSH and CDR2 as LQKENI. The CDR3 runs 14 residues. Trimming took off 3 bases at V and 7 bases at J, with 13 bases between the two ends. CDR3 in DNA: TGTGCCAGCTCACCCGACAGGGCGGGGAATGAGCAGTTCTTC. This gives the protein CASSPDRAGNEQFF.

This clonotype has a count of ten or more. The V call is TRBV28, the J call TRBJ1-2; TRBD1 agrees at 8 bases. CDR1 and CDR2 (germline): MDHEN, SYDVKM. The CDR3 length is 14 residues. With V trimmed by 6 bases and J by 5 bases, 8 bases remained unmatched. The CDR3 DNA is TGTGCCAGCAGACATAGGACAGGGTTGTATGGCTACACCTTC. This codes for CASRHRTGLYGYTF.

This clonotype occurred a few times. CDR3 bases: TGCAGTGCTAGAGTTTCCATTCAAGAGACCCAGTACTTC. It is translated as CSARVSIQETQYF. The chain combines TRBV20-1 with TRBJ2-5; D unresolved. The CDR3 has 13 amino acids. V was cut by 1 base and J by 2 bases, with 8 bases left in between. Germline CDR1 is DFQATT and CDR2 is SNEGSKA (reference sequence).

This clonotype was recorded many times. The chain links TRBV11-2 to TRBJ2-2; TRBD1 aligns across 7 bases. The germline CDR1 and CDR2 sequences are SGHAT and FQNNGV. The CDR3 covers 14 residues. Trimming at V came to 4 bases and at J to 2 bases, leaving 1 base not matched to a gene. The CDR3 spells CASSWDRNTGELFF. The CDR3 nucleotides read TGTGCCAGCAGCTGGGACAGAAACACCGGGGAGCTGTTTTTT. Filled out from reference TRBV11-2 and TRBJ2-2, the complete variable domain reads EAGVAQSPRYKIIEKRQSVAFWCNPISGHATLYWYQQILGQGPKLLIQFQNNGVVDDSQLPKDRFSAERLKGVDSTLKIQPAKLEDSAVYLCASSWDRNTGELFFGEGSRLTVL.

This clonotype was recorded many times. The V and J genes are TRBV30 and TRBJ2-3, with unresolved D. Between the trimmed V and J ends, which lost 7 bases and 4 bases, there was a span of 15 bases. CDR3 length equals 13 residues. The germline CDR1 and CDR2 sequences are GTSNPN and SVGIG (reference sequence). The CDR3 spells CAFQASHPDTQYF. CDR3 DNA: TGTGCCTTTCAAGCATCCCACCCAGATACGCAGTATTTT.

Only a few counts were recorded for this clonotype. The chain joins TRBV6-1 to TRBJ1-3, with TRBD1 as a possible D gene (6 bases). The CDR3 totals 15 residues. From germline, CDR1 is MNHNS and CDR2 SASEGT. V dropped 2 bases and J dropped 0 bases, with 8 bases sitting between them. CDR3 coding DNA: TGTGCCAGCAGTGAACTGGGGGCCTCTGGAAACACCATATATTTT. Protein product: CASSELGASGNTIYF.

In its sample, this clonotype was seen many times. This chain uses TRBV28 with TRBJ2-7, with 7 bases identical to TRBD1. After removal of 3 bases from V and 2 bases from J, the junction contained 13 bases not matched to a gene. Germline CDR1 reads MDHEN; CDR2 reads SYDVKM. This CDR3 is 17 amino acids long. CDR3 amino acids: CASSFRRDSLQTYEQYF. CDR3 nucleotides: TGTGCCAGCAGTTTTCGTCGGGACAGCCTCCAAACCTACGAGCAGTACTTC.

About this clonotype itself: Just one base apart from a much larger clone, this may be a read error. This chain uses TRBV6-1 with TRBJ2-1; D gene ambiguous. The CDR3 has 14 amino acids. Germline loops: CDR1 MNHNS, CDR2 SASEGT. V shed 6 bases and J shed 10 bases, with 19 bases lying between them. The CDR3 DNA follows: TGTGCCAGCAGCTCCAGGAGTGGGGATTACGAGCAGTTCTTC. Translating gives CASSSRSGDYEQFF.

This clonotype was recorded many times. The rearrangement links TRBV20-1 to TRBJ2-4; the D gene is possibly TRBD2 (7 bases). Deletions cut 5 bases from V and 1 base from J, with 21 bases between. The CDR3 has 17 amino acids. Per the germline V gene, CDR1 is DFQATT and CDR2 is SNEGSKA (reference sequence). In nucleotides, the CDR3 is TGCAGTGCTCCGAAAGGGGGGGCATTCGGGGCCAAAAACATTCAGTACTTC. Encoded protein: CSAPKGGAFGAKNIQYF.

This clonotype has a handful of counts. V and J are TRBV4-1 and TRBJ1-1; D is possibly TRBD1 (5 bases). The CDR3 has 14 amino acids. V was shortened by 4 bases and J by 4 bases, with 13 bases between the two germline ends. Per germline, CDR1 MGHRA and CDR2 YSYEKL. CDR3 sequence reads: CASSPRQRGTEAFF. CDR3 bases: TGCGCCAGCAGCCCCCGGCAGAGGGGCACTGAAGCTTTCTTT.

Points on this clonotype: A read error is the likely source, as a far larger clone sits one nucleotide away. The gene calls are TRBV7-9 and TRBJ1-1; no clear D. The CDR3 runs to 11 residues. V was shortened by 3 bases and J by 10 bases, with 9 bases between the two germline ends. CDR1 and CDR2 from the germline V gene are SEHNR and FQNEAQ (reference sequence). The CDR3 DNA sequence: TGTGCCAGCAGCTTCCTGGCTGGAGCTTTCTTT. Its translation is CASSFLAGAFF.

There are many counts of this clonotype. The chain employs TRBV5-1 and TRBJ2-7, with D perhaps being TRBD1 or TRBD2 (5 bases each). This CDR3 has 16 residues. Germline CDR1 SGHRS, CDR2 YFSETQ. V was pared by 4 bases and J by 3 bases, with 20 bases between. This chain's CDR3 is CASSVAGTPKYYEQYF. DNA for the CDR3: TGCGCCAGCAGCGTAGCCGGGACCCCGAAATACTACGAGCAGTACTTC.

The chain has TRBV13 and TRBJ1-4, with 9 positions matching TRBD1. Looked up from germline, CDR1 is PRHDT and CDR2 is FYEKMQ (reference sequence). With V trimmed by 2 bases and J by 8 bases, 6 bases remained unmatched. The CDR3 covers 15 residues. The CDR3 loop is CASSLIQGAGEKLFF. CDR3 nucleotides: TGTGCCAGCAGCTTAATACAGGGGGCTGGGGAAAAACTGTTTTTT.

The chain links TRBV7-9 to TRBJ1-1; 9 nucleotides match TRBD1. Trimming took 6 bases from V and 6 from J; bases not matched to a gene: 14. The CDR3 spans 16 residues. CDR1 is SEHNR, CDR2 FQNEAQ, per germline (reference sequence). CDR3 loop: CASRPSSQGARAEAFF. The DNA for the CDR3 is TGTGCCAGCAGACCAAGTTCACAGGGGGCGCGGGCTGAAGCTTTCTTT. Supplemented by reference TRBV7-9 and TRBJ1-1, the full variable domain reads DTGVSQNPRHKITKRGQNVTFRCDPISEHNRLYWYRQTLGQGPEFLTYFQNEAQLEKSRLLSDRFSAERPKGSFSTLEIQRTEQGDSAMYLCASRPSSQGARAEAFFGQGTRLTVV.

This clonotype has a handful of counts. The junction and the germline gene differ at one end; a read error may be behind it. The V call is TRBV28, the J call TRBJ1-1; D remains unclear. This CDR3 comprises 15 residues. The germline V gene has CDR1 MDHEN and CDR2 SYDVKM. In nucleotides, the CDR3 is TGTGCCGGCAGTTTTTACAGCCCCAGGAACACTGAAGCTTTCTTT. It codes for CAGSFYSPRNTEAFF.

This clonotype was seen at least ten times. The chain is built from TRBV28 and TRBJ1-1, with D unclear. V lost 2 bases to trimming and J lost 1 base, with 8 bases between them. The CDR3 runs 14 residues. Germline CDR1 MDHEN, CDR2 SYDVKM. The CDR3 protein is CASSLGLRNTEAFF. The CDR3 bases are TGTGCCAGCAGTTTAGGACTCCGGAACACTGAAGCTTTCTTT.

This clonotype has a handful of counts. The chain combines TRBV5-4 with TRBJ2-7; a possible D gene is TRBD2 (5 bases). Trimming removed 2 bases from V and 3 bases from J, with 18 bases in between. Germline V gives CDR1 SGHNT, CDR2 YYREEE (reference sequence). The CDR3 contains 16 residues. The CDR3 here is CASSFRGYSRGYEQYF. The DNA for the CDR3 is TGTGCCAGCAGCTTTCGAGGGTACTCCCGCGGCTACGAGCAGTACTTC.

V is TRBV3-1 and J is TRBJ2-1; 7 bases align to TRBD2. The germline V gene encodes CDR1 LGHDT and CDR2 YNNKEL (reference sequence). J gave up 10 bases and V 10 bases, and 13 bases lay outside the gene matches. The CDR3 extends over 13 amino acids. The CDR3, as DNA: TGTGCCACCGGAAGCGGGAAAGGTTTGGAGCAGTTCTTC. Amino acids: CATGSGKGLEQFF.

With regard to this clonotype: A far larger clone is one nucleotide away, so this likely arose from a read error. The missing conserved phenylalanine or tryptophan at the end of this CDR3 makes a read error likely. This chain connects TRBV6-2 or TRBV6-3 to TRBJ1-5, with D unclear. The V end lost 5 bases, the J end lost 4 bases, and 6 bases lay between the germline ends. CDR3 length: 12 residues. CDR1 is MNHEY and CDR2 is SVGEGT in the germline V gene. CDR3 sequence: CASSESNQPQHS. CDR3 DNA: TGTGCCAGCAGTGAGAGTAATCAGCCCCAGCATTCT.

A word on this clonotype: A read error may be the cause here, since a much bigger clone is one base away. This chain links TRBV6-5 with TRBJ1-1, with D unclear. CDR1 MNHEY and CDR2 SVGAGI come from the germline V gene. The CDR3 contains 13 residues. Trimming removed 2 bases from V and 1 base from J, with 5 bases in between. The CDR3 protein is CASSYVENTEAFF. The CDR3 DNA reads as TGTGCCAGCAGTTACGTTGAGAACACTGAAGCTTTCTTT.

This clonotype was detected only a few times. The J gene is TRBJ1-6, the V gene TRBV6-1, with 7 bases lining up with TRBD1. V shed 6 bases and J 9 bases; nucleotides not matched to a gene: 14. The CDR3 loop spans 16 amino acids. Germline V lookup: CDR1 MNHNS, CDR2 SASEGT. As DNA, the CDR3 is TGTGCCAGCAGGCCGGTCGGACAGGTGGTAGGTTCACCCCTCCACTTT. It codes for CASRPVGQVVGSPLHF.

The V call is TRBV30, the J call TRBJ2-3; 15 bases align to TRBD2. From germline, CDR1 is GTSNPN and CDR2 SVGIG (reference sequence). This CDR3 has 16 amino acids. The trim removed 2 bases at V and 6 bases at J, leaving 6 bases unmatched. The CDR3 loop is CAWSLGLAGGPDTQYF. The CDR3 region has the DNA TGTGCCTGGAGTCTCGGACTAGCGGGAGGGCCCGATACGCAGTATTTT.

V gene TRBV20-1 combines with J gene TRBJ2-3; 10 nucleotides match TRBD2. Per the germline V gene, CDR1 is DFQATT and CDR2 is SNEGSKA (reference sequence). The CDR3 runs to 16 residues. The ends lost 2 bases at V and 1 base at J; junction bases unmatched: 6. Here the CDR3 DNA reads TGCAGTGCTAGACCGGGACTAGCGTCCCGCACAGATACGCAGTATTTT. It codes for CSARPGLASRTDTQYF.

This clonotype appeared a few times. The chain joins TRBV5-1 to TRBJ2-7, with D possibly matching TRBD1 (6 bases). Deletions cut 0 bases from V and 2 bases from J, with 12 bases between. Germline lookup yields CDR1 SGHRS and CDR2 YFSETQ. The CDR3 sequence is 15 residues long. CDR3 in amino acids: CASSLAGTRTYEQYF. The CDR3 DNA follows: TGCGCCAGCAGCTTGGCGGGGACAAGGACCTACGAGCAGTACTTC.